This T cell receptor beta chain was captured in a study of cytomegalovirus exposure and HLA in healthy donors. General study findings and limits: Later on, an analysis found that several of the most significant clusters appeared to be linked to common viral pathogens, which included parvovirus B19.

A note on this clone: Its target is unknown.

CDR1 is SGDLS, CDR2 YYNGEE, per germline. The ends were cut back, 1 base at V and 4 bases at J, with 10 bases in the middle. The CDR3 runs to 14 residues. Primers for the PCR totalled 60 Vbeta and 13 Jbeta. Clones were read by immunoSEQ multiplex PCR, and TCRdb kept only the in-frame ones, dropping some. The profile covers about 59,000 clones, with approximately 80% appearing a single time and about 1.6% taken by the ten largest. V and J are TRBV9 and TRBJ2-3, with D possibly TRBD1 on 5 matching bases. Sequenced material: PBMCs. The TCR sequence derives from a human donor in good health. The chain's CDR3 is CASSVSGRADTQYF. DNA of the CDR3: TGTGCCAGCAGCGTATCAGGGCGAGCAGATACGCAGTATTTT.